The present TCR beta chain was sequenced within a study of cytomegalovirus exposure and HLA in healthy donors. Overall study context: HLA-typed donors were the source of around 85 million unique TCRs held in an early data release.

This CDR3 has 16 residues. Germline CDR1 is LGHNA and CDR2 is YSLEER. V gave up 3 bases and J gave up 3 bases; unmatched junction bases: 3. Whereas donors were nominally healthy upon sampling, unrecorded immune exposures were probable. It was with 60 Vbeta and 13 Jbeta primers that the PCR ran. Profiled with immunoSEQ multiplex PCR; TCRdb holds only in-frame clones, not every one. The sample lists under 200,000 clones, more than 75% occurring once. On this clone itself: As yet, its antigen is unknown.

Study findings and constraints: Some public TCRs appeared in many individuals, while most sequences were rare.

J is TRBJ2-2 and V is TRBV4-3, with 11 bases identical to TRBD2. The sample comprised PBMCs. The TCR was taken from a man aged 25 to 40 in good health and CMV-seropositive. CDR3 DNA: TGCGCCAGCAGCCAGGGACTAGCGGAGTACACCGGGGAGCTGTTTTTT. Encoded protein: CASSQGLAEYTGELFF.